The present entry profiles one T cell receptor beta chain with its context. Its specificity is not known. CDR3 length: 15 amino acids. CDR1 is LGHNT and CDR2 is FRNRAP in the germline V gene. With 7 bases clipped from V and 6 bases from J, the junction kept 15 bases outside the gene matches. The data were produced by immunoSEQ multiplex PCR, yet TCRdb's version contains in-frame clones alone and is incomplete. The sample lists about 99,000 clones, 87% occurring once. The sample comes from a study of graft-versus-host responses after intestinal transplantation. Study information: Each patient got anti-thymocyte globulin induction, then tacrolimus and steroids for roughly 3 years.

Overall study results and limits: Allografts of one patient group, those with graft-donor T cell macrochimerism, had high graft-versus-host to host-versus-graft clonal ratios. Recipient marrow showed GvH clones, some seen first in ileum or blood. Peak GvH clone levels in circulation were associated with early post-transplant HvG declines.

The rearrangement links TRBV12-5 to TRBJ2-7; 7 bases agree with TRBD2. The source is a human donor who received an intestinal transplant. Sample: unstimulated CD4+ T cells sorted from spleen or lymph node cells, taken before intestinal transplant. The CDR3 region is CASAPPLAGAAEQYF. CDR3 sequence (DNA): TGTGCTAGTGCCCCACCCTTAGCGGGCGCGGCCGAGCAGTACTTC.